This T cell receptor beta chain appears in the sequencing data of a study of technical replicates of blood from a few donors. The protocol was immunoSEQ multiplex PCR, while the TCRdb copy is restricted to in-frame clones and leaves out a portion. The repertoire holds some 85,000 clones, with approximately 94% as singletons. CDR3 length equals 20 residues. The V segment lost 6 bases and the J segment 3 bases; nucleotides outside the gene matches: 22. Germline CDR1 is LNHDA and CDR2 is SQIVND (reference sequence). The genes are TRBV19 and TRBJ2-2; 7 bases agree with TRBD2. The TCR was taken from a human donor in good health. Sequencing was done on a sample of T cells isolated from PBMCs. The CDR3 is CASRTDPGTSGRIDTGELFF. The CDR3 DNA sequence: TGTGCCAGTAGAACAGATCCCGGGACTTCCGGGAGGATAGACACCGGGGAGCTGTTTTTT.